Here is one T cell receptor (beta chain) with its context. Its antigen is still unknown. Sequencing was performed with immunoSEQ multiplex PCR; in TCRdb, only in-frame clones are kept and a portion is missing. The table lists under 2,000,000 clones, roughly 94% of them singletons. CD45RO-negative cells were positively selected for CCR7, leaving out terminally differentiated effector memory CD45RA+ cells. All donors were Caucasian adults living in Nashville, Tennessee. Germline assignment: CDR1 LNHNV and CDR2 YYDKDF (reference sequence). There are 14 residues in the CDR3. The ends were cut back, 5 bases at V and 3 bases at J, with 14 bases in the middle. These data are taken from a study of shared clonotypes between healthy human individuals. Across the study: A couple of female and a few male donors aged 18 to 49 were enrolled. Study-level results: Sharing of clonotypes among donors was expected to vary with sequencing depth.

The TCR sequence derives from a man younger than 30 in good health. Sequenced material: naive CD8+ T cells sorted from blood. This chain links TRBV15 with TRBJ2-7, with a possible D match to TRBD1 (6 bases). CDR3 nucleotides: TGTGCCACCAGCCGTTGGGACACGAACTACGAGCAGTACTTC. Translated, it gives CATSRWDTNYEQYF.